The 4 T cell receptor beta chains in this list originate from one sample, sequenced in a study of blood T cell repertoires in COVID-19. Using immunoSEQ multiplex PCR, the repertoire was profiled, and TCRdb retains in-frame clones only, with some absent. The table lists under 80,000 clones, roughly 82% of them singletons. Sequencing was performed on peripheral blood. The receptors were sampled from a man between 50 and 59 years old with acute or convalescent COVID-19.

The CDR3 protein is CATSRDYSDDSPLHF. For the CDR3, the DNA is TGTGCCACCAGCAGAGATTATTCAGATGATTCACCCCTCCACTTT. This rearrangement joins TRBV15 to TRBJ1-6; D remains unclear. Deletions cut 0 bases from V and 8 bases from J, with 11 bases between. CDR3 length: 15 residues. In germline, CDR1 is LNHNV, CDR2 YYDKDF (reference sequence).

The CDR3: CASSDIGTGIHEQYF. The CDR3 bases are TGTGCCAGCAGCGACATCGGGACAGGGATCCACGAGCAGTACTTC. This chain joins TRBV28 and TRBJ2-7; TRBD1 matches at 9 bases. The CDR3 totals 15 residues. V was pared by 6 bases and J by 5 bases, with 11 bases of the junction left unmatched. Per the germline V gene, CDR1 is MDHEN and CDR2 is SYDVKM.

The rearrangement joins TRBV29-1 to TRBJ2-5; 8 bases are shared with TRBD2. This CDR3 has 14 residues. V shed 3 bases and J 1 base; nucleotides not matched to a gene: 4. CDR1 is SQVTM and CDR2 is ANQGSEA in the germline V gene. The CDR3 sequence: CSVDTSGIQETQYF. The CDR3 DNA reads TGCAGCGTTGATACTAGCGGCATCCAAGAGACCCAGTACTTC.

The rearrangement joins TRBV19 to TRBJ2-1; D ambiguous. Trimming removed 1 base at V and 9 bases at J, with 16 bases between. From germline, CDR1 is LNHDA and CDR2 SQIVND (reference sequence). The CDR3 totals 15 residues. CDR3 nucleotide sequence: TGTGCCAGTAGTATAGGCGCTAGGATATCTAGTGAGCAGTTCTTC. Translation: CASSIGARISSEQFF. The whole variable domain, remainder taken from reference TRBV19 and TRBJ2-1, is DGGITQSPKYLFRKEGQNVTLSCEQNLNHDAMYWYRQDPGQGLRLIYYSQIVNDFQKGDIAEGYSVSREKKESFPLTVTSAQKNPTAFYLCASSIGARISSEQFFGPGTRLTVL.